The entry below gives a single T cell receptor beta chain sequence along with its context. Trimming cost V 0 bases and J 6 bases; bases outside gene matches: 2. The CDR3 extends over 14 amino acids. CDR1 and CDR2 (germline): SGHRS, YFSETQ. This entry belongs to a study of HIV-infected patients and healthy controls. All unsorted peripheral T cells were captured because whole blood was used without fractionation. Alpha and beta constant-region primers primed reverse transcription of 400 to 650 ng RNA. Each of the alpha and beta chains got its own library through chain-specific third strand synthesis with indices. A single record per CDR3 protein comes from TCRdb applying MiXCR to the 5' RACE reads. The data show about 13,000 distinct CDR3 sequences, approximately 11% seen once.

This chain connects TRBV5-1 to TRBJ2-3; 9 nucleotides align to TRBD2. Sequenced material: blood. This clonotype was obtained from an adult in good health. The CDR3: CASSLGTSVDTQYF. The CDR3 nucleotides are TGCGCCAGCAGCTTGGGGACTAGCGTGGATACGCAGTATTTT.